These 17 T cell receptor beta chains came from one sample sequenced in a study of vaccination effects on CD4 cells after COVID-19. The assay was immunoSEQ multiplex PCR, and TCRdb's table has in-frame clones only and misses some. This table has 45,000 or so clones, 55% to 75% appearing once. CD4+ T cell isolation took place after more than eight days of culture. The participants, recipients of two vaccine doses, got either BNT162b2 or mRNA-1273. What these receptors recognize is not known. The input for sequencing was CD4+ T cells from PBMCs cultured without peptide, taken after COVID-19 vaccination. Source of these receptors: a human donor who received a COVID-19 vaccine.

This rearrangement joins TRBV2 to TRBJ1-1; TRBD1 is a possible D gene (5 bases). The V gene lost 8 bases and the J gene lost 1 base, with 11 bases spanning the gap. There are 13 residues in the CDR3. Looked up from germline, CDR1 is SNHLY and CDR2 is FYNNEI. The CDR3 DNA is TGTGCCAGCCGACAGAACCCGAACACTGAAGCTTTCTTT. Translated: CASRQNPNTEAFF.

The chain recombines TRBV27 with TRBJ2-5; 16 bases align to TRBD2. The CDR3 has 17 residues. The germline CDR1 and CDR2 sequences are MNHEY and SMNVEV (reference sequence). After removal of 6 bases from V and 0 bases from J, the junction contained 4 bases not matched to a gene. The CDR3 DNA is TGTGCCAGCAGCCAGGGACTAGCGGGGGGGAACCAAGAGACCCAGTACTTC. Translated, it gives CASSQGLAGGNQETQYF.

The chain carries TRBV18 and TRBJ2-1; 7 positions agree with TRBD1. Germline V gene lookup returns CDR1 KGHSH and CDR2 LQKENI. The CDR3 is 15 amino acids. V gave up 3 bases and J gave up 6 bases; unmatched junction bases: 8. The CDR3 here is CASSPRAGGSNEQFF. The CDR3 coding sequence is TGTGCCAGCTCACCCCGCGCAGGGGGTAGCAATGAGCAGTTCTTC.

The rearrangement links TRBV25-1 to TRBJ2-3, with 10 bases identical to TRBD2. The length of the CDR3 is 15 residues. CDR1 is MGHDK, CDR2 SYGVNS, per germline. With V trimmed by 5 bases and J by 6 bases, 8 bases remained unmatched. The DNA of the CDR3 is TGTGCCAGCAGTTTCGGGCTAGCGGGAGTCGATACGCAGTATTTT. Translated: CASSFGLAGVDTQYF.

This clone was recorded a few times. V usage is TRBV12-5 and J usage is TRBJ1-5; D gene unclear. Trimming took off 1 base at V and 5 bases at J, with 0 bases between the two ends. The length of the CDR3 is 11 residues. CDR1 is LGHNT, CDR2 FRNRAP, per germline. The CDR3 protein is CASGLDQPQHF. CDR3 in DNA: TGTGCTAGTGGTTTGGATCAGCCCCAGCATTTT.

The V and J genes are TRBV5-6 and TRBJ2-3, with D maybe TRBD1 (6 bases). The V end was cut by 5 bases, the J end by 0 bases, with 16 bases between. Germline V gene data show CDR1 as SGHDT and CDR2 as YYEEEE. The length of the CDR3 is 16 residues. CDR3 in amino acids: CASSRIGQTSTDTQYF. CDR3 nucleotide sequence: TGTGCCAGCAGTCGGATCGGACAGACAAGCACAGATACGCAGTATTTT.

The genes are TRBV6-2 or TRBV6-3 and TRBJ2-1; 13 bases match TRBD2. This CDR3 comprises 18 residues. The germline CDR1 and CDR2 sequences are MNHEY and SVGEGT. V was clipped by 6 bases and J by 1 base; unmatched bases: 9. The CDR3 here is CASSTGTSGAISYNEQFF. In DNA form, the CDR3 reads TGTGCCAGCAGCACCGGGACTAGCGGGGCCATTTCCTACAATGAGCAGTTCTTC.

V usage is TRBV2 and J usage is TRBJ2-3; D unclear. Germline CDR1 and CDR2: SNHLY and FYNNEI. Between the trimmed V and J ends, which lost 2 bases and 4 bases, there was a span of 10 bases. This CDR3 region has 14 residues. The CDR3 DNA follows: TGTGCCAGCAGTGAATTTTCCACCGCAGATACGCAGTATTTT. It translates to CASSEFSTADTQYF.

The chain carries TRBV6-2 or TRBV6-3 and TRBJ2-1, with D unresolved. The CDR3 consists of 18 residues. Trimming shortened V by 0 bases and J by 5 bases, and 20 bases separated the two germline ends. The V gene's germline CDR1 is MNHEY and CDR2 SVGEGT. DNA for the CDR3: TGTGCCAGCAGTTACTCGAGTAGTTTTGGGGTAGCCCACAATGAGCAGTTCTTC. This translates into CASSYSSSFGVAHNEQFF.

V and J are TRBV12-3 or TRBV12-4 and TRBJ2-2; TRBD2 might be the D (5 bases). V gave up 8 bases and J gave up 0 bases, with 7 bases separating them. CDR3 size: 13 residues. The CDR3 DNA reads as TGTGCCAGCCGAGGGCCGAACACCGGGGAGCTGTTTTTT. Protein sequence: CASRGPNTGELFF.

The CDR3 DNA reads TGCGCCAGCAGCTTGACCGGAGACTACGAGCAGTACTTC. Translation: CASSLTGDYEQYF. The rearrangement joins TRBV5-1 to TRBJ2-7; D remains ambiguous. Trimming pared 1 base from V and 3 bases from J, leaving 8 bases between. The CDR3 contains 13 residues. Germline assignment: CDR1 SGHRS and CDR2 YFSETQ.

The V gene is TRBV5-6, the J gene TRBJ1-2; tentative D call: TRBD1 (5 bases). V was cut by 4 bases and J by 2 bases, with 9 bases left in between. The CDR3 has 13 residues. CDR1 and CDR2 (germline): SGHDT, YYEEEE. CDR3 DNA: TGTGCCAGCAGCCGAAGGACAAACTATGGCTACACCTTC. Translation gives CASSRRTNYGYTF.

In this sample, this clone turned up a few times. This rearrangement joins TRBV7-9 to TRBJ1-1; D ambiguous. CDR1 SEHNR and CDR2 FQNEAQ come from the germline V gene (reference sequence). CDR3 length: 15 amino acids. V was pared by 2 bases and J by 2 bases, with 12 bases between. In nucleotides, the CDR3 is TGTGCCAGCAGCTTAAACGGACTTTCCAACACTGAAGCTTTCTTT. Its translation: CASSLNGLSNTEAFF.

This clone was seen once. This chain links TRBV10-2 with TRBJ1-1, with D perhaps TRBD1 (5 bases). The CDR3 consists of 13 residues. V was pared by 6 bases and J by 8 bases, with 16 bases between. The germline gives CDR1 WSHSY, CDR2 SAAADI. The CDR3 nucleotides read TGCGCCAGCAGCGGGAGGTTGGGGGGGGAAGCTTTCTTT. It yields the protein CASSGRLGGEAFF.

The chain employs TRBV12-2 and TRBJ1-2. TRBV12-2 is classified as a pseudogene. This CDR3 has 16 amino acids. CDR3 bases: TGTGCAAGTCACGTAGATACGGGGTGCCGAGACTATGGCTACACCTTC. This translates into CASHVDTGCRDYGYTF.

The CDR3 loop is CASSYRTGQETQYF. CDR3 coding DNA: TGTGCCAGCAGTTACAGGACAGGCCAAGAGACCCAGTACTTC. V and J are TRBV6-5 and TRBJ2-5; 7 bases match TRBD1. CDR1 and CDR2 from the germline V gene are MNHEY and SVGAGI. This CDR3 spans 14 amino acids. Germline trimming cut 2 bases from V and 1 base from J; bases unmatched to any gene: 1.

This clone turned up a few times. This sequence joins TRBV19 and TRBJ2-1, with a possible D match to TRBD1 (6 bases). The V end lost 5 bases, the J end lost 0 bases, and 8 bases lay between the germline ends. The V gene's germline CDR1 is LNHDA and CDR2 SQIVND (reference sequence). CDR3 length equals 14 residues. The CDR3 loop is CASSEGGSYNEQFF. The CDR3 DNA sequence: TGTGCCAGTAGTGAAGGGGGCTCCTACAATGAGCAGTTCTTC.